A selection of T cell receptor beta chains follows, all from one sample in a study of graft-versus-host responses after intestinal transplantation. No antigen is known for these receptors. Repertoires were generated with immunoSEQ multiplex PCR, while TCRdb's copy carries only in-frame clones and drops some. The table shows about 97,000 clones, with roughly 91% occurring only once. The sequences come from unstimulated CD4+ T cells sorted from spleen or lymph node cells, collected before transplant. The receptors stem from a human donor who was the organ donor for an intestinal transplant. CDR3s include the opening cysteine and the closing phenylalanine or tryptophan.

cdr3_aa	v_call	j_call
CASSRGRSQETQYF	TRBV5-1	TRBJ2-5
CASSLHRGGAGANVLTF	TRBV7-3	TRBJ2-6
CSARVTETQYF	TRBV29-1	TRBJ2-5
CASSVGPGHRTDTQYF	TRBV9	TRBJ2-3
CASSQGPSGTAFYGYTF	TRBV4-1	TRBJ1-2
CATSRDTRPPSQDQPQHF	TRBV15	TRBJ1-5
CASSGRLGETQYF	TRBV6-1	TRBJ2-5
CASSLRGLAGARDTQYF	TRBV7-3	TRBJ2-3
CASSVDLAGGRLDTQYF	TRBV9	TRBJ2-3
CASSLDIHRNNNSPLHF	TRBV11-2	TRBJ1-6
CASSLAAGSSYGYTF	TRBV5-6	TRBJ1-2
CASRAWQGANTGELFF	TRBV28	TRBJ2-2
CASSYGGANTGELFF	TRBV5-1	TRBJ2-2
CASSDILAGIYNEQFF	TRBV27	TRBJ2-1
CASSSPGMSLREDTQYF	TRBV7-9	TRBJ2-3
CASSEVQVRGYTF	TRBV2	TRBJ1-2
CASSLLAQYTF	TRBV28	TRBJ1-2
CAISESMGGLNTEAFF	TRBV10-3	TRBJ1-1
CASITGGRTNEKLFF	TRBV2	TRBJ1-4
CASSQSPVNQPQHF	TRBV23-1	TRBJ1-5
CASSLGLANQETQYF	TRBV5-4	TRBJ2-5
CASSRGRAGGETQYF	TRBV7-3	TRBJ2-5
CSVEHLFRREGTYGYTF	TRBV29-1	TRBJ1-2
CASSLGGGASEQFF	TRBV7-2	TRBJ2-1
CASRRDIYGYTF	TRBV28	TRBJ1-2
CASSYGQNTEAFF	TRBV6-5	TRBJ1-1
CASSQEGTSGLTDTQYF	TRBV4-2	TRBJ2-3
CASSLWGETEFYNSPLHF	TRBV27	TRBJ1-6
CASSLGDSYPGSPLHF	TRBV7-9	TRBJ1-6
CARGALVGGYTF	TRBV30	TRBJ1-2
CASSQGPTGSRIGNTIYF	TRBV4-1	TRBJ1-3
CASSEPQDRFRLNYEQYF	TRBV2	TRBJ2-7
CASSQGRGAYGYTF	TRBV4-2	TRBJ1-2
CASREDRAGPPLHF	TRBV2	TRBJ1-6
CASSRRTQAAAGKLFF	TRBV19	TRBJ1-4
CASSQEGWGEQYF	TRBV4-1	TRBJ2-7
CSARRETQYF	TRBV20-1	TRBJ2-5
CASSVRDRVFSPLHF	TRBV2	TRBJ1-6
CASSYGGPGGEKLFF	TRBV6-5	TRBJ1-4
CSVAAGTGSYEQYF	TRBV29-1	TRBJ2-7
CASSRSGRAINYEQYF	TRBV5-1	TRBJ2-7
CAAGGWTGRETQYF	TRBV6-6	TRBJ2-5
CAWRGYSDSYGYTF	TRBV30	TRBJ1-2
CASRKDRAAYEQYF	TRBV27	TRBJ2-7
CASSQNRVGTEAFF	TRBV2	TRBJ1-1
CASSLGGGITDTQYF	TRBV7-6	TRBJ2-3
CASSLVAGEYTDTQYF	TRBV7-6	TRBJ2-3
CASQLDNSDTQYF	TRBV19	TRBJ2-3
CASTQPGQIYGYTF	TRBV6-6	TRBJ1-2
CASSTGGSSPLHF	TRBV28	TRBJ1-6
CASSERLAGGSYGYTF	TRBV2	TRBJ1-2
CASGLPRKGTYTQYF	TRBV12-5	TRBJ2-3
CASSLGGTGPTGELFF	TRBV7-6	TRBJ2-2
CASSERGQYKNIQYF	TRBV5-1	TRBJ2-4
CASTPVGGKHTF	TRBV19	TRBJ1-2
CASSRWGGRNTEAFF	TRBV7-2	TRBJ1-1
CASSLVVAGGLLGEQFF	TRBV7-6	TRBJ2-1
CASSQAGGSSYEQYF	TRBV4-2	TRBJ2-7
CASSVAGTGTYEQYF	TRBV9	TRBJ2-7